These 8 T cell receptor beta chains originate from one sample sequenced in a study of blood T cell repertoires in COVID-19. Clones were sequenced by immunoSEQ multiplex PCR, and TCRdb holds only the in-frame ones, with some missing. The sample records 200,000 to 250,000 clones, 80% being singletons. The sequenced sample consisted of PBMCs or T cells enriched from blood (not recorded which). Source of these receptors: a man aged 25 to 40 with acute COVID-19.

The rearrangement links TRBV6-2 or TRBV6-3 to TRBJ1-5; no clear D gene. This CDR3 spans 13 amino acids. Per germline, CDR1 MNHEY and CDR2 SVGEGT. V gave up 5 bases and J gave up 0 bases, with 5 bases separating them. CDR3 sequence reads: CASSQYSNQPQHF. The CDR3 nucleotides read TGTGCCAGCAGTCAGTATAGCAATCAGCCCCAGCATTTT.

J is TRBJ2-6 and V is TRBV29-1; D unresolved. This CDR3 comprises 12 residues. The V end was cut by 4 bases, the J end by 2 bases, with 3 bases between. Germline CDR1 and CDR2: SQVTM and ANQGSEA. The CDR3 nucleotides read TGCAGCGTTGTCACTGGGGCCAACGTCCTGACTTTC. Its translation: CSVVTGANVLTF.

As DNA, the CDR3 is TGTGCCAGTAGTCACGGGAAGGTAATGGACACCATATATTTT. Encoded protein: CASSHGKVMDTIYF. The rearrangement uses TRBV19 and TRBJ1-3; no clear D. The CDR3 is 14 residues long. Germline V gene data show CDR1 as LNHDA and CDR2 as SQIVND (reference sequence). The ends were cut back, 5 bases at V and 8 bases at J, with 16 bases in the middle.

The chain links TRBV5-1 to TRBJ1-6; D uncertain. V was cut by 5 bases and J by 4 bases, with 19 bases left in between. Per the germline V gene, CDR1 is SGHRS and CDR2 is YFSETQ. This CDR3 spans 17 amino acids. The DNA for the CDR3 is TGCGCCAGCAGTCACGGCGGGGTCTTCGATTATAATTCACCCCTCCACTTT. It is translated as CASSHGGVFDYNSPLHF.

The chain joins TRBV21-1 to TRBJ1-5. TRBV21-1 is noted as a pseudogene. The CDR3 loop spans 21 amino acids. DNA of the CDR3: TGTGCCAGCAGCAGTGGGGATTCCGCAGGAGGGGTGACCCCTAGCAATCAGCCCCAGCATTTT. Protein sequence: CASSSGDSAGGVTPSNQPQHF.

This sequence joins TRBV4-1 and TRBJ2-1; TRBD1 is a possible D gene (5 bases). V shed 1 base and J shed 7 bases, with 11 bases lying between them. The CDR3 loop spans 14 amino acids. Per germline, CDR1 MGHRA and CDR2 YSYEKL. DNA for the CDR3: TGCGCCAGCAGCCAAGGGGGCTCTCGGAATGAGCAGTTCTTC. Translated: CASSQGGSRNEQFF.

The V call is TRBV10-3, the J call TRBJ2-3; 11 bases map to TRBD2. Germline V gives CDR1 ENHRY, CDR2 SYGVKD. With V trimmed by 3 bases and J by 4 bases, 3 bases remained unmatched. The CDR3 has 15 amino acids. As DNA, the CDR3 is TGTGCCATCAGTGAACTAGCGGGGGCCGCAGATACGCAGTATTTT. Its protein is CAISELAGAADTQYF.

The chain is built from TRBV5-1 and TRBJ2-2; 10 nucleotides line up with TRBD2. The V and J ends lost 1 base and 4 bases, in that order; junction bases with no gene match: 10. The germline CDR1 and CDR2 sequences are SGHRS and YFSETQ. The CDR3 is 18 amino acids. Here the CDR3 reads CASSLSLAGEGSTGELFF. The CDR3 DNA is TGCGCCAGCAGCTTGAGCCTAGCGGGGGAGGGGAGCACCGGGGAGCTGTTTTTT.